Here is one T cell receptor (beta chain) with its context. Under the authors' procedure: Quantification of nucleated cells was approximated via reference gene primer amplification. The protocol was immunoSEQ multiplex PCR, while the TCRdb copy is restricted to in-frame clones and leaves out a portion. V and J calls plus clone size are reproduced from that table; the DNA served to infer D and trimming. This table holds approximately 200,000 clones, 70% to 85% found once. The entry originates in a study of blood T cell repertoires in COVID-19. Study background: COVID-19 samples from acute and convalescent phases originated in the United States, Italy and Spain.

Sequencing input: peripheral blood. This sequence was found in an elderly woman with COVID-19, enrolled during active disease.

CDR3 DNA: TGTGCCAGCAGCTTAGGACGGGTGTTAAACACTGAAGCTTTCTTT. Translation gives CASSLGRVLNTEAFF. The rearrangement joins TRBV7-8 to TRBJ1-1, with unresolved D. Germline loops: CDR1 SGHVS, CDR2 FQNEAQ. V lost 1 base and J lost 2, with 11 bases in between. This CDR3 comprises 15 residues.